Below, one T cell receptor (beta chain) is given with its context. Its specificity is not known. Data came from immunoSEQ multiplex PCR; TCRdb stores just in-frame clones and leaves some out. The table shows some 75,000 clones, with roughly 80% occurring only once. This sample is part of a study of OX40 agonist ivuxolimab in advanced cancers. General study points: Fewer expanded clones were found on average in CD4+ than in CD8+ T cells. The study observed clonal expansion of CD4+ and CD8+ blood T cells by week 6 at 0.1 to 3.0 mg/kg.

Losses at the gene ends were 3 bases for V and 3 bases for J; bases not matched to a gene: 6. Germline values: CDR1 LNHDA, CDR2 SQIVND (reference sequence). This CDR3 comprises 16 residues. This clonotype originated in an adult with an advanced solid tumor such as melanoma, head and neck, liver or kidney cancer. This chain links TRBV19 with TRBJ2-1, with 9 bases that match TRBD1. Sequences were derived from CD4+ or CD8+ T cells sorted from blood, sampled in a trial of the OX40 agonist ivuxolimab. CDR3 sequence reads: CASSIPATGGYNEQFF. For the CDR3, the DNA is TGTGCCAGTAGTATCCCCGCGACAGGGGGCTACAATGAGCAGTTCTTC. The full variable domain, with the rest looked up from reference TRBV19 and TRBJ2-1, is DGGITQSPKYLFRKEGQNVTLSCEQNLNHDAMYWYRQDPGQGLRLIYYSQIVNDFQKGDIAEGYSVSREKKESFPLTVTSAQKNPTAFYLCASSIPATGGYNEQFFGPGTRLTVL.